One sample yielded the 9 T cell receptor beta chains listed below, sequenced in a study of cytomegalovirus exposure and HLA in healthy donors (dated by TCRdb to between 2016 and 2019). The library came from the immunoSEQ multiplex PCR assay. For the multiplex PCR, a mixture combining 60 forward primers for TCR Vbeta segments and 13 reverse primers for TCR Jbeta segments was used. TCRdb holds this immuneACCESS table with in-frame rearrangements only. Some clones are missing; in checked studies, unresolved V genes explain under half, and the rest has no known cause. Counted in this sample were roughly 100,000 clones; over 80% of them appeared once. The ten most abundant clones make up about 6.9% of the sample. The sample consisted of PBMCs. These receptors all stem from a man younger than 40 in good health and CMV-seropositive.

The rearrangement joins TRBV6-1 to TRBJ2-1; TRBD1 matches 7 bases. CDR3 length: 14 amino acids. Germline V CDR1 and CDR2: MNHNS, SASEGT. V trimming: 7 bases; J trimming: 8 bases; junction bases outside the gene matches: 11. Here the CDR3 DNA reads TGTGCCAGCACGTACCTGACAGGGATCGATGAGCAGTTCTTC. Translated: CASTYLTGIDEQFF.

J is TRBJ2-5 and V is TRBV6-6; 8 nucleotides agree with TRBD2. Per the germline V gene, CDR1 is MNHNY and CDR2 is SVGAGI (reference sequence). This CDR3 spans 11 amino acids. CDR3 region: CGGTSTETQYF. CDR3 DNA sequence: TGTGGGGGGACTAGTACAGAGACCCAGTACTTC.

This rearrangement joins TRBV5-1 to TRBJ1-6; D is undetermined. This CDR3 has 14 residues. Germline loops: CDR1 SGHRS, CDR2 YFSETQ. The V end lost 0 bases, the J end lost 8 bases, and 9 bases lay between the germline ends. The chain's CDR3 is CASSLGGGDSPLHF. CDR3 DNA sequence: TGCGCCAGCAGCTTGGGCGGAGGAGATTCACCCCTCCACTTT. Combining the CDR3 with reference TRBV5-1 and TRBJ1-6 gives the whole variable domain KAGVTQTPRYLIKTRGQQVTLSCSPISGHRSVSWYQQTPGQGLQFLFEYFSETQRNKGNFPGRFSGRQFSNSRSEMNVSTLELGDSALYLCASSLGGGDSPLHFGNGTRLTVT.

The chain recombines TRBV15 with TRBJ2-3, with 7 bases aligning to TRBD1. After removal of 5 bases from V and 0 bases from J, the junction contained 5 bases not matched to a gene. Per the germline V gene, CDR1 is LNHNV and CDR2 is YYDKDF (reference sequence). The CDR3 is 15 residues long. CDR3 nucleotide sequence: TGTGCCACCAGCGTCGGACAGGCTAGCACAGATACGCAGTATTTT. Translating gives CATSVGQASTDTQYF. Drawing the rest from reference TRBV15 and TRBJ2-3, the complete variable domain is DAMVIQNPRYQVTQFGKPVTLSCSQTLNHNVMYWYQQKSSQAPKLLFHYYDKDFNNEADTPDNFQSRRPNTSFCFLDIRSPGLGDTAMYLCATSVGQASTDTQYFGPGTRLTVL.

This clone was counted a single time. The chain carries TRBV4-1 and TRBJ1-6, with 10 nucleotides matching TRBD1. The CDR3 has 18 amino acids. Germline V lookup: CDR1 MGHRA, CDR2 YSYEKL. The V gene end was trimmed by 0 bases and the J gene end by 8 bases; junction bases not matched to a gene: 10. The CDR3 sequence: CASSQDFGEGTGDSPLHF. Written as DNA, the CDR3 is TGCGCCAGCAGCCAAGATTTTGGTGAAGGGACAGGGGATTCACCCCTCCACTTT.

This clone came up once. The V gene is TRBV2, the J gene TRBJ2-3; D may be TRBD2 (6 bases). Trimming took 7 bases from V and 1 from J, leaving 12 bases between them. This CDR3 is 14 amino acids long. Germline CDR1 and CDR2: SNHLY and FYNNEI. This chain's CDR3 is CASILRGRTDTQYF. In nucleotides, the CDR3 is TGTGCCAGCATACTGCGGGGTCGCACAGATACGCAGTATTTT.

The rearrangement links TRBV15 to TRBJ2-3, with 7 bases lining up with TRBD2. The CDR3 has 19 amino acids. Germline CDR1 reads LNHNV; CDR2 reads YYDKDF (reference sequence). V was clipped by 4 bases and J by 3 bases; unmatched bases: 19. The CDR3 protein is CATSTTIPSSGESTDTQYF. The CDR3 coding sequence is TGTGCCACCAGCACCACCATCCCTTCTAGCGGAGAATCGACAGATACGCAGTATTTT.

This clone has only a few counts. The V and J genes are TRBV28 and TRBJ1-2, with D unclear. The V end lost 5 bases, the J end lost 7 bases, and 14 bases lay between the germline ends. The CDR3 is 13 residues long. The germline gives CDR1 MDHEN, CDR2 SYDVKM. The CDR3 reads CASSDYRAGGYTF. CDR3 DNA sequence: TGTGCCAGCAGTGACTACCGGGCGGGTGGCTACACCTTC.

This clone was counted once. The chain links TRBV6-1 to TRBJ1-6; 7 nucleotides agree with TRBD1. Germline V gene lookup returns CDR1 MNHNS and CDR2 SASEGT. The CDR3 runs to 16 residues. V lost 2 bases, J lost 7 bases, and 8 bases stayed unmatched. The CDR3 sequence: CASSEPPQGVNSPLHF. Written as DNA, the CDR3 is TGTGCCAGCAGTGAACCCCCGCAGGGGGTAAATTCACCCCTCCACTTT.